This TCR beta chain was sequenced in a study of T cells in Graves' hyperthyroidism and ophthalmopathy. The CDR3 spans 9 residues. Germline V gene lookup returns CDR1 SNHLY and CDR2 FYNNEI. The germline V and J ends were trimmed by 8 bases and 7 bases, with 4 bases remaining between them. Whole-study findings and limits: Model-based prediction identified ophthalmopathy a median roughly 6.1 months prior to its onset.

This clonotype was observed many times. Its antigen is unknown. TCR beta CDR3 regions were amplified from RNA. The HTBI primer set served for first-round RT-PCR of the TCR CDR3. Each CDR3 protein gets one entry after TCRdb re-called the multiplex PCR reads with MiXCR. The sample contains fewer than 650,000 distinct CDR3 sequences, approximately 15% of which appear only once. The sequence was collected from a woman aged 18-29 years with Graves' ophthalmopathy. The genes are TRBV2 and TRBJ2-3; D is undetermined. Sequenced input: blood. The CDR3 bases are TGTGCCAGCCCACATACGCAGTATTTT. It encodes CASPHTQYF.